The rows below give T cell receptor beta chains drawn from one sample of a study of molecular identifiers for immune sequencing clone quantification. TCRdb reanalysed the PCR reads using MiXCR and keeps one entry per CDR3 protein. The sample carries a few hundred thousand distinct CDR3 sequences, approximately 25% recorded once. The sample taken for sequencing was naive CD8+ T cells from blood, with Jurkat cell RNA spiked in. The source of these receptors is a human donor in good health. Some libraries in this study had Jurkat cell RNA spiked in. The CDR3 runs from the conserved cysteine through the conserved F or W. A D gene is named only where the DNA matches it firmly. Clone sizes are given selectively: once, few, many, or a class where the clone is expanded.

v_call	d_call	clone_size	j_call	cdr3_aa
TRBV25-1	.	few	TRBJ2-1	CASSEGRGWNEQFF
TRBV2	.	once	TRBJ2-7	CASSEGSQERPYEQYF
TRBV6-5	TRBD2	many	TRBJ2-1	CASSYSGLAGDEQFF
TRBV5-6	TRBD1	few	TRBJ1-3	CASSIQGGNTIYF
TRBV11-2	.	many	TRBJ2-3	CASSGGRRTDTQYF
TRBV19	TRBD1	.	TRBJ2-2	CASISPQGARSGELFF
TRBV7-9	TRBD2	few	TRBJ2-3	CASSLETSPDTQYF
TRBV10-3	.	.	TRBJ2-7	CAISWTVGSDEQYF
TRBV4-3	.	.	TRBJ2-1	CASSQEGASYNEQFF
TRBV20-1	.	.	TRBJ1-5	CSARAVKGRGLGQPQHF
TRBV4-1	TRBD2	.	TRBJ2-5	CASSQVTGGVRETQYF
TRBV10-2	TRBD1	many	TRBJ2-3	CASIEQGTDTQYF
TRBV9	.	.	TRBJ2-7	CASSDSARGTSYEQYF
TRBV20-1	.	.	TRBJ1-1	CSARDYQFALF